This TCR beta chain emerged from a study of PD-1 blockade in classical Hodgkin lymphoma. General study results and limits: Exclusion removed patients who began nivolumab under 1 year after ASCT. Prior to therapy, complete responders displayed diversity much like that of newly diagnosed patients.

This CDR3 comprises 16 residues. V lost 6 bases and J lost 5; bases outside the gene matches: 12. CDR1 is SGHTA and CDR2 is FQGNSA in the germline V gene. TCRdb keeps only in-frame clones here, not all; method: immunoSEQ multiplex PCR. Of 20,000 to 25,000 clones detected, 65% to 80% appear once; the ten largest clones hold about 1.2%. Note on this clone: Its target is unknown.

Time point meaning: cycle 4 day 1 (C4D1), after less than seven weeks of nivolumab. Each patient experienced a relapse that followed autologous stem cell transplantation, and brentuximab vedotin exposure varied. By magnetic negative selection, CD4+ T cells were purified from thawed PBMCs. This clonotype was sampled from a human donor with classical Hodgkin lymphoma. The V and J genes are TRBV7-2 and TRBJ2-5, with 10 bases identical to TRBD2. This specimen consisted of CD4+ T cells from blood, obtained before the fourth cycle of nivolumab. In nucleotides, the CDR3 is TGTGCCAGCAGTCTAGGGGTAGCGGGGGGCCCGGAGACCCAGTACTTC. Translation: CASSLGVAGGPETQYF.